The 31 T cell receptor beta chains reported below all come from one sample, sequenced in a study of blood T cells in healthy people across ages. For the second PCR, which ran for about 7 to 11 cycles, a sample-barcoded 5' primer and a J-beta primer mix were used. MiXCR, run by TCRdb on the 5' RACE reads, gives a single entry per CDR3 protein. Found here are 890,000 or so distinct CDR3 sequences, 55% to 65% of them singletons; the top ten hold around a quarter. The sequencing input was blood. The origin of the receptors is a man aged 25 to 45 in good health.

A single count supports this clonotype. This rearrangement joins TRBV6-5 to TRBJ1-2; 7 bases agree with TRBD1. The CDR3 consists of 14 residues. The germline CDR1 and CDR2 sequences are MNHEY and SVGAGI. V trimming: 6 bases; J trimming: 4 bases; junction bases outside the gene matches: 8. CDR3 in DNA: TGTGCCAGCAGCACCGACAGGGAGTCCTATGGCTACACCTTC. Translating gives CASSTDRESYGYTF.

This clonotype was found many times. V is TRBV5-1 and J is TRBJ2-5; D might be TRBD1 (5 bases). V was cut by 0 bases and J by 5 bases, with 11 bases left in between. Germline V CDR1 and CDR2: SGHRS, YFSETQ. The CDR3 consists of 14 residues. CDR3 sequence (DNA): TGCGCCAGCAGCTTGGTACAGGATGGGGAGACCCAGTACTTC. It translates to CASSLVQDGETQYF.

The chain joins TRBV15 to TRBJ2-3; D tentatively fits TRBD1 or TRBD2 (6 bases each). The CDR3 sequence is 16 residues long. The germline CDR1 and CDR2 sequences are LNHNV and YYDKDF (reference sequence). V lost 0 bases and J lost 2, with 12 bases in between. The CDR3 region is CATSREGGATTDTQYF. In DNA form, the CDR3 reads TGTGCCACCAGCAGAGAGGGGGGCGCGACCACAGATACGCAGTATTTT.

This chain joins TRBV6-1 and TRBJ2-3; 8 nucleotides match TRBD1. Germline V gene data show CDR1 as MNHNS and CDR2 as SASEGT. This CDR3 has 16 residues. With 0 bases clipped from V and 6 bases from J, the junction kept 8 bases outside the gene matches. The CDR3 sequence: CASSEASGQGKDTQYF. CDR3 bases: TGTGCCAGCAGTGAAGCGAGCGGACAGGGTAAGGATACGCAGTATTTT.

V and J are TRBV11-1 and TRBJ2-1; no reliable D call. The CDR3 is made up of 12 amino acids. Trimming removed 5 bases at V and 3 bases at J, with 5 bases between. Germline CDR1 is SGHAT and CDR2 is FQDESV (reference sequence). CDR3 DNA: TGTGCCAGCAGCCGAATCTACAATGAGCAGTTCTTC. Its translation: CASSRIYNEQFF.

This clonotype was seen only once. The chain employs TRBV20-1 and TRBJ2-7, with a weak D call TRBD2 (6 bases). The CDR3 contains 13 residues. Germline V gene data show CDR1 as DFQATT and CDR2 as SNEGSKA (reference sequence). V lost 8 bases, J lost 7 bases, and 21 bases lay in between. The CDR3 nucleotides are TGCAGTCCTTTAGGGGAAGGGGCGGGGGAGCAGTACTTC. This sequence encodes CSPLGEGAGEQYF.

This clonotype was counted once. The V call is TRBV12-3 or TRBV12-4, the J call TRBJ2-5; 12 nucleotides match TRBD2. TRBJ2-1 matches the DNA end more closely, so the J call is doubtful. The CDR3 runs to 15 residues. CDR3: CASSPRLAGEETQFF. The CDR3 DNA reads as TGTGCCAGCAGTCCTAGACTAGCGGGGGAAGAGACCCAGTTCTTC.

This clonotype was counted a few times. The V and J genes are TRBV14 and TRBJ2-7; TRBD2 agrees at 13 bases. Germline V gene data show CDR1 as SGHDN and CDR2 as FVKESK. Trimming took 5 bases from V and 0 from J; bases not matched to a gene: 10. This CDR3 has 18 amino acids. The CDR3 DNA reads as TGTGCCAGCAGCTTCACCGGGACTAGCGGGGTCCGCTCCTACGAGCAGTACTTC. Amino acid sequence: CASSFTGTSGVRSYEQYF.

The chain's CDR3 is CASSQDPATTDTQYF. In DNA, the CDR3 is TGCGCCAGCAGCCAAGATCCGGCAACCACAGATACGCAGTATTTT. This chain joins TRBV4-3 and TRBJ2-3; unclear D gene. The CDR3 is 15 amino acids. Trimming pared 0 bases from V and 2 bases from J, leaving 9 bases between. Germline V CDR1 and CDR2: LGHNA, YSLEER.

This clonotype turned up a few times. This chain joins TRBV2 and TRBJ2-1; TRBD1 agrees at 7 bases. The CDR3 is 15 amino acids. V dropped 8 bases and J dropped 0; count of bases not matched to a gene: 7. The V gene's germline CDR1 is SNHLY and CDR2 FYNNEI. CDR3 sequence reads: CASSFRGSSYNEQFF. CDR3 DNA sequence: TGTGCCAGCTCTTTCAGGGGGAGCTCCTACAATGAGCAGTTCTTC. Full variable domain (rest looked up from reference TRBV2 and TRBJ2-1): EPEVTQTPSHQVTQMGQEVILRCVPISNHLYFYWYRQILGQKVEFLVSFYNNEISEKSEIFDDQFSVERPDGSNFTLKIRSTKLEDSAMYFCASSFRGSSYNEQFFGPGTRLTVL.

This clonotype has just one count. The chain uses TRBV9 and TRBJ1-2; the match to TRBD1 covers 7 bases. The germline V gene has CDR1 SGDLS and CDR2 YYNGEE. This CDR3 spans 14 amino acids. V gave up 0 bases and J gave up 2 bases; unmatched junction bases: 1. CDR3 DNA sequence: TGTGCCAGCAGCGTAGAGGGACAGAACTATGGCTACACCTTC. As protein: CASSVEGQNYGYTF.

The CDR3 is CASSRIRDATYEQYF. Written as DNA, the CDR3 is TGCGCCAGCAGCCGCATCCGGGACGCGACCTACGAGCAGTACTTC. J is TRBJ2-7 and V is TRBV4-3; D tentatively fits TRBD1 or TRBD2 (5 bases each). The germline V gene has CDR1 LGHNA and CDR2 YSLEER. V was cut by 4 bases and J by 2 bases, with 15 bases left in between. The CDR3 length is 15 residues.

The chain carries TRBV6-4 and TRBJ2-3; maybe TRBD2 (6 bases). Germline CDR1 and CDR2: MRHNA and SNTAGT. This CDR3 contains 14 residues. V was trimmed by 4 bases and J by 0 bases, leaving 8 bases between them. DNA for the CDR3: TGTGCCAGCAGTGGAGGGACTAGCACAGATACGCAGTATTTT. Protein: CASSGGTSTDTQYF.

The chain carries TRBV7-9 and TRBJ1-2; D may be TRBD1 (5 bases). The V gene lost 3 bases and the J gene lost 0 bases, with 14 bases spanning the gap. This CDR3 contains 16 residues. CDR1 and CDR2 (germline): SEHNR, FQNEAQ (reference sequence). CDR3 DNA sequence: TGTGCCAGCAGCTTCGGGACGGCTGGATCTAACTATGGCTACACCTTC. This gives the protein CASSFGTAGSNYGYTF. Full variable domain (rest looked up from reference TRBV7-9 and TRBJ1-2): DTGVSQNPRHKITKRGQNVTFRCDPISEHNRLYWYRQTLGQGPEFLTYFQNEAQLEKSRLLSDRFSAERPKGSFSTLEIQRTEQGDSAMYLCASSFGTAGSNYGYTFGSGTRLTVV.

The chain uses TRBV6-5 and TRBJ2-5; D is perhaps TRBD1 (6 bases). The germline V and J ends were trimmed by 4 bases and 4 bases, with 16 bases remaining between them. Per germline, CDR1 MNHEY and CDR2 SVGAGI. The CDR3 contains 15 residues. CDR3 sequence (DNA): TGTGCCAGCAGTTCCCAAGGCTGGGGGCTAGAGACCCAGTACTTC. It yields the protein CASSSQGWGLETQYF.

The chain links TRBV6-5 to TRBJ2-1; the D is unclear. Looked up from germline, CDR1 is MNHEY and CDR2 is SVGAGI. Trimming cost V 2 bases and J 3 bases, with 8 bases left between them. The CDR3 contains 14 residues. The CDR3 reads CASSYGRVYNEQFF. CDR3 nucleotides: TGTGCCAGCAGTTACGGGCGCGTCTACAATGAGCAGTTCTTC.

This clonotype was counted a single time. The gene calls are TRBV20-1 and TRBJ2-3; 8 nucleotides line up with TRBD2. The CDR3 consists of 18 residues. V shed 2 bases and J 0 bases; nucleotides not matched to a gene: 13. Germline assignment: CDR1 DFQATT and CDR2 SNEGSKA (reference sequence). The CDR3: CSARKGRGAGLSTDTQYF. CDR3 bases: TGCAGTGCTAGAAAAGGGCGGGGGGCAGGACTTAGCACAGATACGCAGTATTTT.

V usage is TRBV7-2 and J usage is TRBJ2-5, with 8 bases identical to TRBD2. Per the germline V gene, CDR1 is SGHTA and CDR2 is FQGNSA. This CDR3 contains 15 residues. Losses at the gene ends were 5 bases for V and 3 bases for J; bases not matched to a gene: 8. The CDR3 DNA reads as TGTGCCAGCAGCCGCGGGAGCGGGGGAAAAGAGACCCAGTACTTC. Its protein product is CASSRGSGGKETQYF.

The chain links TRBV5-1 to TRBJ2-5; TRBD2 agrees at 11 bases. Per the germline V gene, CDR1 is SGHRS and CDR2 is YFSETQ. V dropped 4 bases and J dropped 9; count of bases not matched to a gene: 11. The CDR3 is 15 residues long. Here the CDR3 reads CASSRLAGGQQAQYF. Here the CDR3 DNA reads TGCGCCAGCAGCAGGCTAGCGGGGGGACAACAGGCCCAGTACTTC. Full variable domain (missing parts from reference TRBV5-1 and TRBJ2-5): KAGVTQTPRYLIKTRGQQVTLSCSPISGHRSVSWYQQTPGQGLQFLFEYFSETQRNKGNFPGRFSGRQFSNSRSEMNVSTLELGDSALYLCASSRLAGGQQAQYFGPGTRLLVL.

This clonotype has more than one count but fewer than ten. This chain joins TRBV24-1 and TRBJ2-3; D may be TRBD1 (6 bases). V lost 7 bases, J lost 5 bases, and 15 bases lay in between. This CDR3 contains 14 residues. In germline, CDR1 is KGHDR, CDR2 SFDVKD. This CDR3 reads CATRQGPPRDTQYF. The CDR3 DNA follows: TGTGCCACCAGACAGGGACCCCCGCGAGATACGCAGTATTTT.

The J gene is TRBJ2-3, the V gene TRBV7-3, with TRBD2 identical over 10 bases. The CDR3 has 15 amino acids. Germline V CDR1 and CDR2: SGHTA, FQGTGA. J was trimmed by 5 bases and V by 7 bases; bases with no gene match: 9. For the CDR3, the DNA is TGTGCCAGCACCTCTAGCGGGGGACGGGGAGATACGCAGTATTTT. It is translated as CASTSSGGRGDTQYF.

This chain joins TRBV4-3 and TRBJ2-5; 7 bases are shared with TRBD1. The CDR3 totals 16 residues. With V trimmed by 0 bases and J by 1 base, 5 bases remained unmatched. The germline CDR1 and CDR2 sequences are LGHNA and YSLEER. CDR3 amino acids: CASSQEGRGFQETQYF. The CDR3 DNA sequence: TGCGCCAGCAGCCAAGAGGGCAGGGGGTTCCAAGAGACCCAGTACTTC.

This clonotype was observed a handful of times. The chain carries TRBV6-6 and TRBJ1-2; D not resolved. V was shortened by 7 bases and J by 3 bases, with 12 bases between the two germline ends. Germline-derived CDR1 and CDR2 are MNHNY and SVGAGI (reference sequence). There are 13 residues in the CDR3. The CDR3: CASTLSGDYGYTF. CDR3 DNA: TGTGCCAGCACCCTAAGCGGGGACTATGGCTACACCTTC.

The J gene is TRBJ2-3, the V gene TRBV7-9, with D possibly matching TRBD2 (5 bases). The V end lost 1 base, the J end lost 5 bases, and 13 bases lay between the germline ends. The germline CDR1 and CDR2 sequences are SEHNR and FQNEAQ (reference sequence). This CDR3 is 15 amino acids long. The CDR3 sequence is CASSLGGLAGDTQYF. Written as DNA, the CDR3 is TGTGCCAGCAGCTTAGGAGGGCTAGCAGGAGATACGCAGTATTTT.

The chain uses TRBV20-1 and TRBJ1-2; 7 bases are shared with TRBD1. The V gene's germline CDR1 is DFQATT and CDR2 SNEGSKA (reference sequence). The CDR3 is 13 amino acids. After removal of 3 bases from V and 3 bases from J, the junction contained 4 bases not matched to a gene. CDR3 DNA sequence: TGCAGTGCTAGGCCCGGGACAGACTATGGCTACACCTTC. Its translation: CSARPGTDYGYTF.

This chain links TRBV4-2 with TRBJ1-5; D gene uncertain. V was clipped by 4 bases and J by 0 bases, with 16 bases between them. This CDR3 comprises 17 residues. The germline CDR1 and CDR2 sequences are LGHNA and YNFKEQ. CDR3 region: CASSPAAQINSNQPQHF. CDR3 nucleotides: TGTGCCAGCAGCCCGGCGGCACAGATTAATAGCAATCAGCCCCAGCATTTT.

This clonotype was picked up a small number of times. The J gene is TRBJ2-5, the V gene TRBV7-2; a weak D match, TRBD2 (6 bases). Per germline, CDR1 SGHTA and CDR2 FQGNSA. Trimming removed 1 base at V and 5 bases at J, with 11 bases between. The CDR3 sequence is 14 residues long. Here the CDR3 DNA reads TGTGCCAGCAGCTTAGGGGCGGGGTTGGAGACCCAGTACTTC. Its translation is CASSLGAGLETQYF. Complete variable domain (other parts from reference TRBV7-2 and TRBJ2-5): GAGVSQSPSNKVTEKGKDVELRCDPISGHTALYWYRQSLGQGLEFLIYFQGNSAPDKSGLPSDRFSAERTGGSVSTLTIQRTQQEDSAVYLCASSLGAGLETQYFGPGTRLLVL.

The rearrangement links TRBV6-2 or TRBV6-3 to TRBJ2-4; D may be TRBD2 (6 bases). Trimming left V 6 bases short and J 5 bases short, with 11 bases between. Per the germline V gene, CDR1 is MNHEY and CDR2 is SVGEGT. The CDR3 length is 13 residues. In DNA, the CDR3 is TGTGCCAGCAGCTCCGGGGAGGAAAACATTCAGTACTTC. Its protein is CASSSGEENIQYF.

This sequence joins TRBV9 and TRBJ2-3; the match to TRBD1 covers 7 bases. The CDR3 is made up of 15 amino acids. Germline V lookup: CDR1 SGDLS, CDR2 YYNGEE. Trimming cost V 0 bases and J 6 bases; bases outside gene matches: 7. The CDR3 spells CASSVVDREGDTQYF. DNA for the CDR3: TGTGCCAGCAGCGTAGTCGACAGGGAAGGGGATACGCAGTATTTT.

The chain recombines TRBV4-1 with TRBJ2-4, with D unresolved. Judging by the DNA end, TRBJ2-7 fits better; the J call may be wrong. Germline CDR1 reads MGHRA; CDR2 reads YSYEKL. The CDR3 extends over 13 amino acids. The CDR3 here is CASSQTRLYEQYF. For the CDR3, the DNA is TGCGCCAGCAGCCAAACACGGCTCTACGAGCAGTACTTC.

The chain uses TRBV5-1 and TRBJ2-7, with a possible D match to TRBD1 (5 bases). With 0 bases removed from V and 2 bases from J, the gap between germline ends came to 12 bases. The germline V gene has CDR1 SGHRS and CDR2 YFSETQ. The CDR3 contains 15 residues. The CDR3 DNA reads as TGCGCCAGCAGCTTGGGTGGACACGCAACCTACGAGCAGTACTTC. Its protein product is CASSLGGHATYEQYF.